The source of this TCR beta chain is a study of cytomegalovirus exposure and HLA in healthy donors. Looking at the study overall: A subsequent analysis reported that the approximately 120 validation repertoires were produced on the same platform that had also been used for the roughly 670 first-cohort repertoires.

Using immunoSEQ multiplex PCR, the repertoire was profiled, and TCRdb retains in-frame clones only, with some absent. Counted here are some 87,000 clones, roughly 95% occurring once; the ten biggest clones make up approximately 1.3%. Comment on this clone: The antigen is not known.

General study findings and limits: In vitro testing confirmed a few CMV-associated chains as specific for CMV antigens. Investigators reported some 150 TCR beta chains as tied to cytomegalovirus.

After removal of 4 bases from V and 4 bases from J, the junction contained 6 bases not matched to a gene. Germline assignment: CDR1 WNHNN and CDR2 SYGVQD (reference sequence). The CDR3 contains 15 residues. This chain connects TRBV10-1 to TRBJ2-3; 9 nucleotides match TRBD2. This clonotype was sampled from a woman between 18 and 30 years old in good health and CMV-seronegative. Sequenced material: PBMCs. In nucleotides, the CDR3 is TGCGCCAGCAGTGCTTTTTTAGCGGGAGCAGATACGCAGTATTTT. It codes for CASSAFLAGADTQYF.